These 26 T cell receptor beta chains came from one sample sequenced in a study of radiation and T cells in renal cell carcinoma. Described time point: blood 2 weeks post-SBRT. The treatment is: 15 Gy SBRT to primary tumor, nephrectomy 4 weeks later. The data were produced by immunoSEQ multiplex PCR, yet TCRdb's version contains in-frame clones alone and is incomplete. The sample has about 130,000 clones, about 81% seen once; the top ten hold less than 2.5%. This sample comprised blood, obtained from a patient whose treatment included radiotherapy and nephrectomy. The receptors were sampled from an older woman with renal cell carcinoma.

The table lists this clone with a few counts. The chain links TRBV19 to TRBJ1-4; D is perhaps TRBD1 (5 bases). The CDR3 totals 11 residues. Germline-derived CDR1 and CDR2 are LNHDA and SQIVND (reference sequence). The V gene lost 9 bases and the J gene lost 4 bases, with 6 bases spanning the gap. CDR3 in DNA: TGTGCCAGCCAGGGTAATGAAAAACTGTTTTTT. It specifies CASQGNEKLFF.

The CDR3 DNA reads TGTGCCACCGAGTTAGGGCCGAACACCGGGGAGCTGTTTTTT. Protein: CATELGPNTGELFF. This chain uses TRBV15 with TRBJ2-2; D gene ambiguous. The CDR3 loop spans 14 amino acids. The V end was cut by 8 bases, the J end by 0 bases, with 10 bases between. Germline assignment: CDR1 LNHNV and CDR2 YYDKDF (reference sequence).

V is TRBV7-2 and J is TRBJ2-3; D is unresolved. The V and J ends lost 0 bases and 2 bases respectively, with 9 bases between them. The CDR3 is 15 amino acids. CDR1 and CDR2 (germline): SGHTA, FQGNSA. The CDR3 DNA sequence: TGTGCCAGCAGCTTAGCCACTTCCTACACAGATACGCAGTATTTT. Residues: CASSLATSYTDTQYF.

The chain links TRBV5-1 to TRBJ1-6; unclear D gene. The CDR3 loop spans 14 amino acids. Trimming shortened V by 2 bases and J by 7 bases, and 10 bases separated the two germline ends. Per the germline V gene, CDR1 is SGHRS and CDR2 is YFSETQ. The CDR3 region is CASSLAEPNSPLHF. As DNA, the CDR3 is TGCGCCAGCAGCTTAGCGGAACCAAATTCACCCCTCCACTTT.

V gene TRBV29-1 combines with J gene TRBJ2-7; 11 nucleotides match TRBD1. From germline, CDR1 is SQVTM and CDR2 ANQGSEA. V lost 1 base to trimming and J lost 6 bases; unmatched junction nucleotides: 2. There are 13 residues in the CDR3. In DNA form, the CDR3 reads TGCAGCGTTGAAGGGACAGGGGGCCTCGAGCAGTACTTC. It translates to CSVEGTGGLEQYF.

The chain has TRBV7-9 and TRBJ1-1; D is undetermined. V was pared by 2 bases and J by 1 base, with 11 bases between. Germline-derived CDR1 and CDR2 are SEHNR and FQNEAQ (reference sequence). The CDR3 spans 15 residues. The CDR3 spells CASSLSSQTNTEAFF. In DNA, the CDR3 is TGTGCCAGCAGCTTATCTTCCCAGACGAACACTGAAGCTTTCTTT.

This sequence joins TRBV2 and TRBJ1-2; D unresolved. Between the trimmed V and J ends, which lost 11 bases and 3 bases, there was a span of 16 bases. The CDR3 loop spans 13 amino acids. Germline CDR1 SNHLY, CDR2 FYNNEI. CDR3 bases: TGTGCCGGCGCAGCGCTTCGGGACTATGGCTACACCTTC. Encoded protein: CAGAALRDYGYTF.

The V call is TRBV30, the J call TRBJ1-5; D is unresolved. The CDR3 length is 14 residues. The germline CDR1 and CDR2 sequences are GTSNPN and SVGIG (reference sequence). Between the trimmed V and J ends, which lost 1 base and 5 bases, there was a span of 12 bases. The CDR3 loop reads CAWSGGGSYQPQHF. CDR3 in DNA: TGTGCCTGGAGTGGTGGAGGGTCCTATCAGCCCCAGCATTTT.

This sequence joins TRBV29-1 and TRBJ1-3, with 12 bases lining up with TRBD1. J gave up 3 bases and V 4 bases, and 4 bases lay outside the gene matches. Germline values: CDR1 SQVTM, CDR2 ANQGSEA. This CDR3 has 15 residues. The CDR3 region is CSVVWDRGLGNTIYF. The CDR3 region has the DNA TGCAGCGTTGTTTGGGACAGGGGGCTTGGAAACACCATATATTTT.

This clone was observed once. The V gene is TRBV19, the J gene TRBJ1-4, with a possible D match to TRBD1 (5 bases). V was cut by 6 bases and J by 0 bases, with 8 bases left in between. This CDR3 comprises 14 residues. The germline CDR1 and CDR2 sequences are LNHDA and SQIVND (reference sequence). The CDR3: CASRGLATNEKLFF. CDR3 coding DNA: TGTGCCAGTAGGGGACTTGCAACTAATGAAAAACTGTTTTTT.

J is TRBJ2-7 and V is TRBV11-2; TRBD2 is a possible D gene (6 bases). The CDR3 is 14 amino acids. V was cut by 4 bases and J by 5 bases, with 15 bases left in between. Germline assignment: CDR1 SGHAT and CDR2 FQNNGV. The DNA for the CDR3 is TGTGCCAGCAGCTACGTCGGGGGAGGCCACGAGCAGTACTTC. Protein: CASSYVGGGHEQYF.

This chain uses TRBV6-1 with TRBJ1-6, with 8 bases fitting TRBD1. Germline assignment: CDR1 MNHNS and CDR2 SASEGT. This CDR3 contains 17 residues. The V segment lost 2 bases and the J segment 6 bases; nucleotides outside the gene matches: 9. CDR3 amino acids: CASSEWGRGLINSPLHF. DNA of the CDR3: TGTGCCAGCAGTGAATGGGGCAGGGGGCTAATTAATTCACCCCTCCACTTT.

This clone was seen more than once but under ten times. The J gene is TRBJ2-7, the V gene TRBV27, with 9 bases lining up with TRBD2. V lost 3 bases, J lost 6 bases, and 6 bases stayed unmatched. There are 14 residues in the CDR3. The germline V gene encodes CDR1 MNHEY and CDR2 SMNVEV (reference sequence). This CDR3 reads CASSFSGLASEQYF. In DNA form, the CDR3 reads TGTGCCAGCAGTTTCTCGGGACTAGCAAGCGAGCAGTACTTC.

J is TRBJ1-2 and V is TRBV13; TRBD1 matches at 8 bases. This CDR3 spans 13 amino acids. The V gene end was trimmed by 3 bases and the J gene end by 7 bases; junction bases not matched to a gene: 4. Germline assignment: CDR1 PRHDT and CDR2 FYEKMQ (reference sequence). The CDR3, as DNA: TGTGCCAGCAGCTTCCCCGACAGGGGTGGCTACACCTTC. Translated, it gives CASSFPDRGGYTF.

The J gene is TRBJ1-2, the V gene TRBV5-1, with D unclear. The germline CDR1 and CDR2 sequences are SGHRS and YFSETQ. This CDR3 contains 15 residues. Trimming left V 2 bases short and J 6 bases short, with 17 bases between. This CDR3 is CASSFNGLASDGYTF. The CDR3 bases are TGCGCCAGCAGCTTTAACGGGCTGGCGTCGGATGGCTACACCTTC.

The rearrangement joins TRBV28 to TRBJ2-2, with TRBD1 identical over 7 bases. J gave up 3 bases and V 5 bases, and 6 bases lay outside the gene matches. Germline V gives CDR1 MDHEN, CDR2 SYDVKM. The CDR3 consists of 15 residues. The CDR3 region has the DNA TGTGCCAGCAGTGTAACAGGGGTGGACACCGGGGAGCTGTTTTTT. This sequence encodes CASSVTGVDTGELFF.

The chain couples TRBV18 to TRBJ1-1, with a tentative D call TRBD1 (6 bases). The V gene's germline CDR1 is KGHSH and CDR2 LQKENI. The CDR3 spans 15 residues. The V end lost 5 bases, the J end lost 7 bases, and 20 bases lay between the germline ends. The CDR3 sequence is CASSISVAGVVEAFF. As DNA, the CDR3 is TGTGCCAGCTCAATCTCTGTGGCAGGGGTGGTTGAAGCTTTCTTT.

The J gene is TRBJ1-4, the V gene TRBV15, with D unresolved. CDR3 length: 15 residues. Germline lookup yields CDR1 LNHNV and CDR2 YYDKDF (reference sequence). V lost 0 bases, J lost 5 bases, and 10 bases lay in between. CDR3 nucleotide sequence: TGTGCCACCAGCAGAGATCCGGGCGGCAATGAAAAACTGTTTTTT. Translating it yields CATSRDPGGNEKLFF.

V and J are TRBV5-6 and TRBJ1-1; 8 bases map to TRBD1. Germline lookup yields CDR1 SGHDT and CDR2 YYEEEE. The CDR3 runs to 14 residues. The J segment lost 0 bases and the V segment lost 4 bases, leaving 2 bases of the junction unmatched. CDR3 nucleotide sequence: TGTGCCAGCAGCCGGACAGGGATGAACACTGAAGCTTTCTTT. This sequence encodes CASSRTGMNTEAFF.

The chain is built from TRBV2 and TRBJ2-7, with no clear D. The CDR3 has 12 residues. V lost 4 bases and J lost 3, with 7 bases in between. The V gene's germline CDR1 is SNHLY and CDR2 FYNNEI. In DNA form, the CDR3 reads TGTGCCAGCAGTGCGTGGGGCTACGAGCAGTACTTC. Protein product: CASSAWGYEQYF.

This CDR3 is CASSFPFSGTPTGELFF. In DNA form, the CDR3 reads TGTGCCAGCAGCTTCCCCTTCAGCGGGACCCCCACCGGGGAGCTGTTTTTT. The chain links TRBV5-8 to TRBJ2-2, with 7 bases that match TRBD2. The junction had 11 bases not matched to a gene; V was cut back by 2 bases and J by 4 bases. The germline gives CDR1 SGHTS, CDR2 YDEGEE. The CDR3 spans 17 residues.

V and J are TRBV6-6 and TRBJ1-5, with D unresolved. Germline V gene lookup returns CDR1 MNHNY and CDR2 SVGAGI (reference sequence). Between the trimmed V and J ends, which lost 0 bases and 10 bases, there was a span of 13 bases. The CDR3 contains 14 residues. The chain's CDR3 is CASSYSRVEDPQHF. The CDR3 region has the DNA TGTGCCAGCAGTTACTCGAGGGTGGAGGATCCCCAGCATTTT.

The chain uses TRBV6-6 and TRBJ1-1; D is unresolved. V was shortened by 2 bases and J by 1 base, with 8 bases between the two germline ends. Germline V gene data show CDR1 as MNHNY and CDR2 as SVGAGI (reference sequence). The CDR3 consists of 14 residues. The CDR3 bases are TGTGCCAGCAGTTACGCGGACTCGAACACTGAAGCTTTCTTT. Residues: CASSYADSNTEAFF.

The gene calls are TRBV29-1 and TRBJ2-5; 7 positions match TRBD1. CDR3 size: 14 residues. Looked up from germline, CDR1 is SQVTM and CDR2 is ANQGSEA. Trimming cost V 3 bases and J 2 bases; bases outside gene matches: 6. CDR3 coding DNA: TGCAGCGTTGAGCAGTGGGACAGACAAGAGACCCAGTACTTC. Translating gives CSVEQWDRQETQYF.

The J gene is TRBJ1-5, the V gene TRBV19, with D tentatively TRBD1 (5 bases). The CDR3 runs 15 residues. Germline values: CDR1 LNHDA, CDR2 SQIVND (reference sequence). V lost 7 bases to trimming and J lost 3 bases, with 16 bases between them. CDR3 residues: CASKGGARNNQPQHF. CDR3 in DNA: TGTGCCAGTAAAGGAGGGGCTCGGAACAATCAGCCCCAGCATTTT.

The J gene is TRBJ1-1, the V gene TRBV10-2; D perhaps matches TRBD1 (5 bases). The V gene's germline CDR1 is WSHSY and CDR2 SAAADI. This CDR3 contains 13 residues. V was trimmed by 0 bases and J by 6 bases, leaving 8 bases between them. Written as DNA, the CDR3 is TGCGCCAGCAGTGAGTCCCGGGGGTCTGAAGCTTTCTTT. As protein: CASSESRGSEAFF.